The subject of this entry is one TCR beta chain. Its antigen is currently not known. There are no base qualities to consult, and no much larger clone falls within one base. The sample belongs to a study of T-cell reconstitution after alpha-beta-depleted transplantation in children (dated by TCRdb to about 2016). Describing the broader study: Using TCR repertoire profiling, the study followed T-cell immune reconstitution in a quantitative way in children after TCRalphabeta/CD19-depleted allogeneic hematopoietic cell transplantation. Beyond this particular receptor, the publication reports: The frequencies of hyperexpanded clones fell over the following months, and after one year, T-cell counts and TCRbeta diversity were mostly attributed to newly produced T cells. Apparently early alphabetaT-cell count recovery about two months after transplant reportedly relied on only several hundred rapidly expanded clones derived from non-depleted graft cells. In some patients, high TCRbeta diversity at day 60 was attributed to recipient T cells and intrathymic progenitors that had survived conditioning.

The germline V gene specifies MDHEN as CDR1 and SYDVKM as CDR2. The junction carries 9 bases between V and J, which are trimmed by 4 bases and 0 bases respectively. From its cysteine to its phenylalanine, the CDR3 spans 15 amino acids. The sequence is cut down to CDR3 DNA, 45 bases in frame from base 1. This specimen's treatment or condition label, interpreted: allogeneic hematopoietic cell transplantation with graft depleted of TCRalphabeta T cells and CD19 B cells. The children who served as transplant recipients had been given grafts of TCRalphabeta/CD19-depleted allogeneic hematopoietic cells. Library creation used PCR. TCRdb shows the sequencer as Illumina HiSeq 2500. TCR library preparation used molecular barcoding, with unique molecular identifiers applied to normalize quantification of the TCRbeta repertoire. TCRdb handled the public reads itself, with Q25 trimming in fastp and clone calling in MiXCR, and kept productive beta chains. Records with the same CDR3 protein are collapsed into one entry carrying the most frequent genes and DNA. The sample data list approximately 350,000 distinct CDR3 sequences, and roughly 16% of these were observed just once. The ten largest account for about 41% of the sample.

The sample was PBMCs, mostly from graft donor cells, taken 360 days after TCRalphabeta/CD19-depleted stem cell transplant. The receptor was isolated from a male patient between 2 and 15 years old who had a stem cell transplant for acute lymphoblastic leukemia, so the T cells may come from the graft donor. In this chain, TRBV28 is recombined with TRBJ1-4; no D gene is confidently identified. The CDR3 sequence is CASSSPGPTNEKLFF. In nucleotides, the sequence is TGTGCCAGCAGTTCCCCCGGCCCAACTAATGAAAAACTGTTTTTT.